These T cell receptor beta chains were read from a single sample in a study of a mutant IDH1 vaccine in newly diagnosed glioma. The assay was immunoSEQ multiplex PCR, and TCRdb's table has in-frame clones only and misses some. This sample carries some 60,000 clones, about 91% of them seen once, and the ten largest clones take roughly 2.5%. The sequenced sample was PBMCs, obtained from a glioma patient treated with radiotherapy, temozolomide or both. Every receptor here comes from a man in his forties or fifties with glioma. CDR3s include the opening cysteine and the closing phenylalanine or tryptophan. A D gene is named only where the DNA matches it firmly. Clone size is shown for a subset of rows, as once, few, many or a class of expanded clone.

j_call	clone_size	d_call	v_call	cdr3_aa	cdr3_nt
TRBJ2-4	NA	NA	TRBV2	CASRGQTVTGLDF	TGTGCCAGCAGGGGACAAACCGTTACGGGATTGGACTTC
TRBJ2-1	NA	NA	TRBV4-2	CASSQDEVADYNEQFF	TGTGCCAGCAGCCAAGACGAGGTAGCGGACTACAATGAGCAGTTCTTC
TRBJ2-2	once	NA	TRBV7-9	CASSLGDRLTGELFF	TGTGCCAGCAGCTTAGGAGACAGGCTCACCGGGGAGCTGTTTTTT
TRBJ2-2	NA	TRBD1	TRBV9	CATGTGGANTGELFF	TGTGCCACCGGGACAGGGGGCGCGAACACCGGGGAGCTGTTTTTT
TRBJ1-1	NA	NA	TRBV27	CASSLVGSEAFF	TGTGCCAGCAGTCTGGTGGGTTCTGAAGCTTTCTTT
TRBJ1-2	NA	NA	TRBV28	CASSTGLGYTF	TGTGCCAGCAGTACCGGGCTCGGCTACACCTTC
TRBJ1-2	NA	TRBD1	TRBV28	CASSPLGRGPYGYTF	TGTGCCAGCAGTCCCCTAGGCAGGGGGCCATATGGCTACACCTTC
TRBJ2-1	once	NA	TRBV19	CASRWDQRSGQFF	TGTGCCAGTAGATGGGACCAGCGGTCCGGGCAGTTCTTC
TRBJ1-1	NA	NA	TRBV28	CASTSPGRRNTEAFF	TGTGCCAGCACTTCCCCCGGAAGGAGGAACACTGAAGCTTTCTTT
TRBJ2-2	NA	NA	TRBV6-6	CASSEGGELFF	TGTGCCAGCAGTGAGGGAGGGGAGCTGTTTTTT
TRBJ2-7	NA	NA	TRBV21-1	CASASGRANEQYF	TGTGCCAGCGCTAGCGGGAGGGCGAACGAGCAGTACTTC
TRBJ2-1	NA	TRBD2	TRBV4-2	CASSSTSGYNEQFF	TGTGCCAGCAGCTCGACTAGCGGATACAATGAGCAGTTCTTC
TRBJ2-7	NA	NA	TRBV27	CASSPIVEQYF	TGTGCCAGCAGTCCGATTGTGGAGCAGTACTTC
TRBJ2-1	NA	NA	TRBV18	CASSPRREGGEQFF	TGTGCCAGCTCCCCCCGGAGGGAGGGGGGTGAGCAGTTCTTC
TRBJ2-5	NA	NA	TRBV5-1	CASSLDRAETQYF	TGCGCCAGCAGCTTGGACAGGGCGGAGACCCAGTACTTC
TRBJ2-5	NA	NA	TRBV19	CASSILGRETQYF	TGTGCCAGTAGTATATTGGGGAGAGAGACCCAGTACTTC
TRBJ1-5	once	NA	TRBV11-2	CASSLVGNQPQHF	TGTGCCAGCAGCTTAGTTGGCAATCAGCCCCAGCATTTT
TRBJ2-1	NA	TRBD2	TRBV19	CASSRGTSGRSSYNEQFF	TGTGCCAGTAGTAGGGGGACTAGCGGCAGGAGCTCCTACAATGAGCAGTTCTTC
TRBJ2-5	NA	NA	TRBV7-3	CASSLNPGTRETQYF	TGTGCCAGCAGCTTAAATCCAGGGACGAGGGAGACCCAGTACTTC
TRBJ1-4	few	NA	TRBV2	CASSPQTASAEKLFF	TGTGCCAGCAGTCCTCAGACAGCCTCCGCTGAAAAACTGTTTTTT
TRBJ1-2	once	NA	TRBV5-1	CASSLAPGEGGGYTF	TGCGCCAGCAGCTTGGCCCCTGGAGAGGGCGGAGGCTACACCTTC
TRBJ2-3	NA	NA	TRBV7-9	CASSLPAHGSQYF	TGTGCCAGCAGCTTACCAGCACACGGGTCGCAGTATTTT
TRBJ1-1	NA	NA	TRBV19	CASTPRGNTEAFF	TGTGCCAGTACCCCCCGGGGGAACACTGAAGCTTTCTTT
TRBJ2-3	NA	TRBD2	TRBV2	CASRRSGRLTDTQYF	TGTGCCAGCAGGCGGAGCGGGAGGTTGACAGATACGCAGTATTTT
TRBJ1-2	NA	NA	TRBV30	CAWSASPGSLYGYTF	TGTGCCTGGAGTGCCTCCCCAGGATCTCTCTATGGCTACACCTTC
TRBJ1-4	NA	TRBD1	TRBV5-1	CASSSQGGSNEKLFF	TGCGCCAGCAGCTCTCAGGGGGGTTCTAATGAAAAACTGTTTTTT
TRBJ2-7	NA	NA	TRBV5-8	CASSLRRDEQYF	TGTGCCAGCAGCTTGAGGAGGGACGAGCAGTACTTC
TRBJ1-4	few	NA	TRBV7-6	CASSPGPREKLFF	TGTGCCAGCAGTCCCGGACCGAGGGAAAAACTGTTTTTT
TRBJ2-3	NA	NA	TRBV9	CASSSPVGTDTQYF	TGTGCCAGCAGCTCCCCGGTTGGCACAGATACGCAGTATTTT
TRBJ2-7	NA	NA	TRBV30	CAWRLGAGDYEQYF	TGTGCCTGGAGGCTAGGGGCCGGGGACTACGAGCAGTACTTC
TRBJ2-3	NA	TRBD2	TRBV9	CASSVARAGGPTDTQYF	TGTGCCAGCAGCGTAGCAAGGGCGGGGGGCCCGACAGATACGCAGTATTTT
TRBJ2-1	NA	NA	TRBV5-4	CASSSPTGKSSYNEQFF	TGTGCCAGCAGCTCACCGACAGGCAAGAGCTCCTACAATGAGCAGTTCTTC
TRBJ1-2	NA	TRBD1	TRBV28	CASRQGGDYGYTF	TGTGCCAGCAGACAGGGGGGTGACTATGGCTACACCTTC
TRBJ2-6	NA	TRBD2	TRBV5-8	CASSKVRGGSGANVLTF	TGTGCCAGCAGCAAGGTTCGGGGGGGCTCTGGGGCCAACGTCCTGACTTTC
TRBJ2-2	NA	TRBD2	TRBV18	CASSPQGGVRSGELFF	TGTGCCAGCTCACCTCAGGGAGGGGTCAGATCCGGGGAGCTGTTTTTT
TRBJ1-1	NA	NA	TRBV5-4	CASSLEGVVDEAFF	TGTGCCAGCAGCTTGGAGGGGGTGGTTGATGAAGCTTTCTTT
TRBJ1-6	once	NA	TRBV19	CATRAGAINSPLHF	TGTGCCACGAGGGCAGGGGCTATTAATTCACCCCTCCACTTT
TRBJ1-4	NA	NA	TRBV5-1	CASSLGQGSEKLFF	TGCGCCAGCAGCTTGGGTCAGGGGAGTGAAAAACTGTTTTTT
TRBJ2-1	NA	NA	TRBV19	CASSIGVPSNPYNEQFF	TGTGCCAGTAGTATAGGAGTCCCCTCGAATCCCTACAATGAGCAGTTCTTC
TRBJ1-5	NA	TRBD1	TRBV7-2	CASSGHHKGQLYSNQPQHF	TGTGCCAGCAGCGGCCACCATAAGGGACAGTTGTATAGCAATCAGCCCCAGCATTTT
TRBJ1-1	NA	NA	TRBV7-8	CASSLGRPEAFF	TGTGCCAGCAGCTTAGGCAGACCTGAAGCTTTCTTT
TRBJ2-6	NA	NA	TRBV7-6	CASSLGPTPRANVLTF	TGTGCCAGCAGCCTGGGCCCTACGCCACGGGCCAACGTCCTGACTTTC
TRBJ2-7	NA	NA	TRBV19	CASSPTLRWEIPYEQYF	TGTGCCAGTAGTCCAACCCTGAGATGGGAGATTCCCTACGAGCAGTACTTC
TRBJ1-2	NA	NA	TRBV10-3	CAISGGSGYTF	TGTGCCATCAGTGGAGGAAGTGGCTACACCTTC
TRBJ2-3	NA	NA	TRBV5-1	CASSLGQDTQYF	TGCGCCAGCAGCCTAGGTCAGGATACGCAGTATTTT
TRBJ2-7	once	TRBD1	TRBV7-9	CASSLRQGGGYEQYF	TGTGCCAGCAGCTTACGACAGGGGGGGGGATACGAGCAGTACTTC
TRBJ2-5	NA	TRBD1	TRBV9	CASSPGQVGETQYF	TGTGCCAGCAGCCCAGGACAGGTCGGGGAGACCCAGTACTTC